These 5 T cell receptor beta chains share one sample of origin, sequenced in a study of identical twins. TCRdb re-called the 5' RACE reads through MiXCR, storing one row per CDR3 protein. The sample contains 1,800,000 or so distinct CDR3 sequences, about 32% of which appear only once. Sequenced material: cord blood. The source of these receptors is a newborn girl in good health.

The genes are TRBV28 and TRBJ2-1, with D perhaps TRBD1 or TRBD2 (5 bases each). The germline V gene has CDR1 MDHEN and CDR2 SYDVKM. This CDR3 comprises 11 residues. The V end lost 10 bases, the J end lost 10 bases, and 14 bases lay between the germline ends. The CDR3 loop is CATSLRDEQFF. The CDR3 nucleotides read TGTGCCACGTCTCTAAGGGACGAGCAGTTCTTC.

This clonotype turned up a few times. CDR3 amino acids: CAISESRVLAGETYEQYF. The CDR3 bases are TGTGCCATCAGTGAGTCGAGGGTCCTAGCGGGGGAGACCTACGAGCAGTACTTC. V usage is TRBV10-3 and J usage is TRBJ2-7; 10 positions agree with TRBD2. This CDR3 contains 18 residues. Germline CDR1 ENHRY, CDR2 SYGVKD. Trimming removed 0 bases from V and 2 bases from J; junction bases left unmatched: 10.

The CDR3 DNA reads TGTGCCAGCACTCTTGGGACAGAAGCTTTCTTT. Translating it yields CASTLGTEAFF. V gene TRBV12-3 or TRBV12-4 combines with J gene TRBJ1-1; TRBD1 might be the D (6 bases). CDR3 length: 11 residues. V was trimmed by 7 bases and J by 8 bases, leaving 11 bases between them.

This clonotype was observed a handful of times. V usage is TRBV3-1 and J usage is TRBJ2-1; D remains unclear. The CDR3 contains 15 residues. Germline V gives CDR1 LGHDT, CDR2 YNNKEL (reference sequence). Trimming left V 4 bases short and J 0 bases short, with 10 bases between. The CDR3 here is CASSPAQSSYNEQFF. The CDR3 bases are TGTGCCAGCAGCCCTGCACAGAGCTCCTACAATGAGCAGTTCTTC.

The V call is TRBV29-1, the J call TRBJ1-2; 8 bases map to TRBD1. The CDR3 contains 15 residues. Germline V gene sequence: CDR1 SQVTM, CDR2 ANQGSEA. Germline trimming cut 0 bases from V and 7 bases from J; bases unmatched to any gene: 10. CDR3 coding DNA: TGCAGCGTTGAAGAAGGGGGGCAGGGGACAGGTGGCTACACCTTC. It translates to CSVEEGGQGTGGYTF.